The present T cell receptor (beta chain) was sequenced within a study of shared clonotypes between healthy human individuals. Only in-frame clones appear in the TCRdb table, and some are missing; sequencing was by immunoSEQ multiplex PCR. The table includes around 2,000,000 clones, about 94% detected once. Only CD45RO-negative cells positively selected for CCR7 counted as naive CD8 cells, so terminally differentiated effector memory CD45RA+ cells were excluded. The CDR3 sequence is 11 residues long. CDR1 and CDR2 (germline): MGHDK, SYGVNS. V lost 7 bases, J lost 4 bases, and 4 bases lay in between. The genes are TRBV25-1 and TRBJ1-4; no reliable D call. Material for sequencing was naive CD8+ T cells sorted from blood. The clonotype originates from a man between 18 and 29 years old in good health. CDR3 nucleotides: TGTGCCAGCACCCTTAATGAAAAACTGTTTTTT. As protein: CASTLNEKLFF.